These T cell receptor beta chains were read from a single sample in a study of shared clonotypes between healthy human individuals. Clones were read by immunoSEQ multiplex PCR, and TCRdb kept only the in-frame ones, dropping some. Of over 2 million clones detected, roughly 90% appear once; the ten largest clones hold 0.37%. Sequenced: naive CD4+ T cells from PBMCs. Every receptor here comes from a man younger than 30 in good health. Some clones in this sample may be carry-over from other donors' samples. Each CDR3 is given with its conserved first and last residue. A D gene is named only where the DNA matches it firmly. For some rows the clone size is stated as once, few or many, or as a class when expanded; others skip it.

d_gene	abundance	v_gene	len	j_gene	CDR3aa	CDR3nt
.	.	TRBV30	14	TRBJ2-1	CAWRVRGVRDEQFF	TGTGCCTGGAGGGTGCGCGGGGTCAGAGATGAGCAGTTCTTC
.	.	TRBV28	13	TRBJ2-1	CASSFGSPDPQFF	TGTGCCAGCAGTTTCGGTAGCCCTGACCCGCAGTTCTTC
TRBD1	once	TRBV6-1	15	TRBJ2-5	CASRRRQGSQETQYF	TGTGCCAGCAGGAGAAGACAGGGGAGTCAAGAGACCCAGTACTTC
TRBD1	.	TRBV6-1	14	TRBJ1-2	CASRRTGDLYGYTF	TGTGCCAGCAGGAGGACAGGGGACCTCTATGGCTACACCTTC
TRBD2	.	TRBV19	14	TRBJ2-1	CASKGLAGPNEQFF	TGTGCCAGTAAAGGACTAGCGGGACCCAATGAGCAGTTCTTC
.	.	TRBV5-1	15	TRBJ2-1	CASHPGDLSMNEQFF	TGCGCCAGCCACCCGGGGGATCTTTCCATGAATGAGCAGTTCTTC
TRBD1	.	TRBV19	15	TRBJ1-1	CASNDRGQGLTEAFF	TGTGCCAGTAATGATAGGGGACAGGGGCTGACTGAAGCTTTCTTT
.	.	TRBV19	12	TRBJ1-2	CASRRAHYGYTF	TGTGCCAGTCGCCGGGCCCACTATGGCTACACCTTC
.	.	TRBV27	14	TRBJ1-5	CASSVNPGGQPQHF	TGTGCCAGCAGTGTAAATCCGGGTGGTCAGCCCCAGCATTTT
.	.	TRBV28	14	TRBJ2-7	CASLKRSPSYEQYF	TGTGCCAGCTTAAAGAGGAGCCCCTCCTACGAGCAGTACTTC
.	.	TRBV29-1	11	TRBJ2-7	CSVGAAYEQYF	TGCAGCGTTGGGGCGGCCTACGAGCAGTACTTC
TRBD2	.	TRBV7-8	16	TRBJ2-7	CASSLESLAGFYEQYF	TGTGCCAGCAGCTTAGAGTCGCTAGCGGGGTTCTACGAGCAGTACTTC
.	.	TRBV9	13	TRBJ1-1	CASTEGGNTEAFF	TGTGCCAGCACCGAAGGGGGGAACACTGAAGCTTTCTTT
TRBD2	once	TRBV5-1	16	TRBJ2-7	CASSQTGLAGADEQYF	TGCGCCAGCAGCCAGACGGGACTAGCGGGAGCCGACGAGCAGTACTTC
.	.	TRBV19	13	TRBJ1-2	CASSITGNYGYTF	TGTGCCAGTAGTATAACCGGGAACTATGGCTACACCTTC
.	.	TRBV5-4	12	TRBJ2-1	CASSSPLTEQFF	TGTGCCAGCAGCTCTCCTCTAACGGAGCAGTTCTTC
.	.	TRBV27	15	TRBJ2-7	CASGYLGGRSYEQYF	TGTGCCAGCGGTTACCTAGGCGGGCGCTCCTACGAGCAGTACTTC
.	.	TRBV5-4	15	TRBJ1-1	CASSVSSHWDTEAFF	TGTGCCAGCAGCGTCTCCAGTCATTGGGACACTGAAGCTTTCTTT
TRBD2	.	TRBV11-2	15	TRBJ2-7	CASSFTGTSAYEQYF	TGTGCCAGCAGCTTCACCGGGACTAGTGCTTACGAGCAGTACTTC
.	.	TRBV21-1	17	TRBJ2-7	CASSKVGNRGLFCEQYF	TGTGCCAGCAGCAAAGTCGGAAACAGGGGCTTGTTTTGCGAGCAGTACTTC
.	once	TRBV7-9	17	TRBJ1-1	CASSLALGKAGNTEAFF	TGTGCCAGCAGCTTAGCGCTAGGCAAGGCGGGGAACACTGAAGCTTTCTTT
.	.	TRBV11-3	15	TRBJ2-1	CASSSQGTAYNEQFF	TGTGCCAGCAGCTCTCAGGGGACTGCCTACAATGAGCAGTTCTTC
.	.	TRBV21-1	9	TRBJ2-7	CASSTRQYF	TGTGCCAGCAGCACTCGGCAGTACTTC